A selection of T cell receptor beta chains follows, all from one sample in a study of spatial heterogeneity in lung cancer. TCRdb re-called the 5' RACE reads through MiXCR, storing one row per CDR3 protein. The sample lists around 47,000 distinct CDR3 sequences, roughly 8.1% occurring once. Sequenced here: PBMCs, sampled at follow-up. The source of these receptors is a female donor with early-stage non-small cell lung cancer. CDR3s include the opening cysteine and the closing phenylalanine or tryptophan. The D gene is left open where the match is weak. The size of a clone is reported for some rows only, either as once, few or many, or as a class for expanded clones.

J | size | V | D | CDR3 | DNA
TRBJ2-7 | few | TRBV12-3/TRBV12-4 | . | CASSLVDSTSEQYF | TGTGCCAGCAGTTTAGTGGATTCTACTTCAGAGCAGTACTTC
TRBJ1-1 | few | TRBV27 | . | CASRMRRGDVNTEAFF | TGTGCCAGCAGGATGCGGAGGGGCGACGTCAACACTGAAGCTTTCTTT
TRBJ1-2 | few | TRBV5-6 | . | CASSLVGGYTF | TGTGCCAGCAGCTTGGTAGGCGGCTACACCTTC
TRBJ2-7 | . | TRBV10-3 | TRBD2 | CAPRGQRGANSYEQYF | TGTGCCCCCAGGGGCCAGCGGGGGGCTAACTCCTACGAGCAGTACTTC
TRBJ1-1 | many | TRBV7-6 | . | CASSLAVGAQAEAFF | TGTGCCAGCAGCTTGGCGGTGGGGGCGCAGGCTGAAGCTTTCTTT
TRBJ1-6 | . | TRBV7-2 | TRBD1 | CASSLGGQGAMSPLHF | TGTGCCAGCAGCTTAGGGGGACAGGGGGCGATGTCACCCCTCCACTTT
TRBJ1-5 | . | TRBV4-3 | . | CASSLDRSNQPQHF | TGCGCCAGCAGCCTGGACAGAAGCAATCAGCCCCAGCATTTT
TRBJ1-1 | many | TRBV5-5 | . | CASSPQNTEAFF | TGTGCCAGCAGCCCCCAGAACACTGAAGCTTTCTTT
TRBJ1-4 | many | TRBV5-1 | . | CASSLGGHNEKLFF | TGCGCCAGCAGCTTGGGTGGTCACAATGAAAAACTGTTTTTT
TRBJ2-3 | many | TRBV7-2 | . | CASSLLGTGDTQYF | TGTGCCAGCAGCTTACTGGGTACGGGAGATACGCAGTATTTT
TRBJ2-1 | many | TRBV9 | . | CASSVHSVPAYNEQFF | TGTGCCAGCAGCGTCCATAGCGTTCCCGCCTACAATGAGCAGTTCTTC
TRBJ2-7 | many | TRBV20-1 | . | CSAPYFPGLSSYEQYF | TGCAGTGCTCCTTACTTCCCGGGACTGAGCTCCTACGAGCAGTACTTC
TRBJ1-1 | many | TRBV18 | . | CASSEGFGNTEAFF | TGTGCCAGCTCGGAGGGGTTTGGGAACACTGAAGCTTTCTTT
TRBJ2-7 | many | TRBV5-1 | TRBD1 | CASSPTGEGAYEQYF | TGCGCCAGCAGCCCTACAGGGGAAGGCGCCTACGAGCAGTACTTC
TRBJ2-2 | many | TRBV7-2 | . | CASSLVWDTGELFF | TGTGCCAGCAGCTTAGTATGGGACACCGGGGAGCTGTTTTTT
TRBJ1-2 | . | TRBV5-1 | . | CASSFGTANYGYTF | TGCGCCAGCAGCTTCGGTACTGCTAACTATGGCTACACCTTC
TRBJ1-5 | many | TRBV28 | . | CASSPTGRDQPQHF | TGTGCCAGCAGCCCAACAGGGCGAGATCAGCCCCAGCATTTT
TRBJ2-1 | . | TRBV7-9 | . | CASSHGLGAKDEQFF | TGTGCCAGCAGCCACGGTCTGGGGGCCAAAGATGAGCAGTTCTTC
TRBJ2-7 | . | TRBV6-1 | . | CASALARARRSYEQYF | TGTGCCAGCGCCCTAGCCCGGGCGAGGAGGTCCTACGAGCAGTACTTC
TRBJ2-1 | many | TRBV6-2/TRBV6-3 | TRBD1 | CAARDRRSEQFF | TGTGCCGCCAGGGACAGGCGCTCTGAGCAGTTCTTC
TRBJ2-5 | few | TRBV7-2 | TRBD2 | CASSLGLAGGLQETQYF | TGTGCCAGCAGCTTAGGGCTAGCGGGGGGCCTCCAAGAGACCCAGTACTTC
TRBJ2-2 | many | TRBV3-1 | TRBD1 | CASRRTGYGELFF | TGTGCCAGCCGCCGGACAGGATACGGGGAGCTGTTTTTT
TRBJ2-2 | . | TRBV27 | . | CASSFRARNTGELFF | TGTGCCAGCAGTTTCAGGGCTCGGAACACCGGGGAGCTGTTTTTT
TRBJ1-4 | few | TRBV5-4 | . | CASSLRDNEKLFF | TGTGCCAGCAGCCTCCGGGACAATGAAAAACTGTTTTTT
TRBJ2-5 | many | TRBV29-1 | . | CSVGGGIQETQYF | TGCAGCGTTGGAGGGGGGATCCAAGAGACCCAGTACTTC
TRBJ2-3 | many | TRBV7-9 | . | CASTISTDTQYF | TGTGCCAGCACCATCAGCACAGATACGCAGTATTTT